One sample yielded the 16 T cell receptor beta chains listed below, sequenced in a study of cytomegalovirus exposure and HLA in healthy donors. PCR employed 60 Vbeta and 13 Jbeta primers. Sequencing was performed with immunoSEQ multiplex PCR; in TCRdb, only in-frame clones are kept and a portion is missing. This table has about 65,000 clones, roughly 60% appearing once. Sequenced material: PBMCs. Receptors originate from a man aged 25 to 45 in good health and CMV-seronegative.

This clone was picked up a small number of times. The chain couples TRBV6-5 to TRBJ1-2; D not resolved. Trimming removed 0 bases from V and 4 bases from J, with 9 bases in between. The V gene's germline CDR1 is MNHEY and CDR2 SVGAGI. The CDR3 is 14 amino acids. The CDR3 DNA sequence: TGTGCCAGCAGTTACTCGACTAATGGCTATGGCTACACCTTC. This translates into CASSYSTNGYGYTF.

The CDR3 loop reads CASSGNSYWEPQHF. The CDR3, as DNA: TGTGCCAGCAGTGGTAACAGCTACTGGGAGCCCCAGCATTTT. The chain is built from TRBV2 and TRBJ1-5; D not certain. Trimming removed 4 bases from V and 8 bases from J, with 15 bases in between. CDR3 length: 14 amino acids. Germline CDR1 SNHLY, CDR2 FYNNEI.

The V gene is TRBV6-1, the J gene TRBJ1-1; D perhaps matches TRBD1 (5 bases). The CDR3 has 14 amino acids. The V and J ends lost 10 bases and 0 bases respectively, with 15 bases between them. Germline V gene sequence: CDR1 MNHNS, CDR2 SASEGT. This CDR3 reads CATLGGVVNTEAFF. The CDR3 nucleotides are TGTGCCACCTTGGGGGGGGTCGTGAACACTGAAGCTTTCTTT.

The CDR3 reads CASSQENPSGDTQYF. The CDR3 region has the DNA TGTGCCAGCAGCCAAGAAAATCCTAGCGGTGATACGCAGTATTTT. The V call is TRBV4-2, the J call TRBJ2-3; 7 nucleotides match TRBD2. V gave up 0 bases and J gave up 6 bases; unmatched junction bases: 6. The germline gives CDR1 LGHNA, CDR2 YNFKEQ. This CDR3 has 15 amino acids.

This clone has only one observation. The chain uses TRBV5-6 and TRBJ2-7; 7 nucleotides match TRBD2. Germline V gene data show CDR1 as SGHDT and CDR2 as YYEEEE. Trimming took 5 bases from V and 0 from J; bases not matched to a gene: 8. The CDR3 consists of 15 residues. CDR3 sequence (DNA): TGTGCCAGCAGACAGACCGGGACTACCTCCTACGAGCAGTACTTC. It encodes CASRQTGTTSYEQYF.

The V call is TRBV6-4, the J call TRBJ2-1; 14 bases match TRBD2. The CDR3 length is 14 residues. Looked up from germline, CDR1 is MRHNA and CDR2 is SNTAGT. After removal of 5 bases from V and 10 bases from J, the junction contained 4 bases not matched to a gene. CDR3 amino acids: CASSPGLAGAEQFF. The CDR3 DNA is TGTGCCAGCAGTCCGGGACTAGCGGGGGCCGAGCAGTTCTTC.

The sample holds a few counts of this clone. CDR3 region: CASSLSSRFYEQYF. DNA of the CDR3: TGTGCCAGCAGTTTATCGTCCAGGTTCTACGAGCAGTACTTC. The chain has TRBV27 and TRBJ2-7; D ambiguous. Trimming took 0 bases from V and 3 from J, leaving 9 bases between them. The length of the CDR3 is 14 residues. Germline V gene lookup returns CDR1 MNHEY and CDR2 SMNVEV (reference sequence).

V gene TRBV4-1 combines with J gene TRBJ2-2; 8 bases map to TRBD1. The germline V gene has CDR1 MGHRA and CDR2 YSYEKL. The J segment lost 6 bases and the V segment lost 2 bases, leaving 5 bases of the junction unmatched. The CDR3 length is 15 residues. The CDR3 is CASSQRQGNPGELFF. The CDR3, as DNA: TGCGCCAGCAGCCAAAGACAGGGGAATCCCGGGGAGCTGTTTTTT.

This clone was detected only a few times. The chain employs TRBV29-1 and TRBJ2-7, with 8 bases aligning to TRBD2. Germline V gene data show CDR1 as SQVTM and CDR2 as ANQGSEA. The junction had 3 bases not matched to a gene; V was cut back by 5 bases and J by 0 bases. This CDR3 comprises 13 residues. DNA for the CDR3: TGCAGCGTTCGACTAGCGTACTCCTACGAGCAGTACTTC. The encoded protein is CSVRLAYSYEQYF.

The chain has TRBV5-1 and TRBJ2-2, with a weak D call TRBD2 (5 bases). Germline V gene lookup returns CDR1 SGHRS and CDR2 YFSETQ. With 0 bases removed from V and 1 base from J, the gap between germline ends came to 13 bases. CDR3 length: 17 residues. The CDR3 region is CASSLDSGGWNTGELFF. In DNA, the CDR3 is TGCGCCAGCAGCTTGGACTCAGGCGGGTGGAACACCGGGGAGCTGTTTTTT.

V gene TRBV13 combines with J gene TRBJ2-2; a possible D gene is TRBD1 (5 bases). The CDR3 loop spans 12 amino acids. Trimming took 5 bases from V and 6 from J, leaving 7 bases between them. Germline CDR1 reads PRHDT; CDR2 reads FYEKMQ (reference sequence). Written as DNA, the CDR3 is TGTGCCAGCAGCCCAGGGCCCGGGGAGCTGTTTTTT. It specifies CASSPGPGELFF.

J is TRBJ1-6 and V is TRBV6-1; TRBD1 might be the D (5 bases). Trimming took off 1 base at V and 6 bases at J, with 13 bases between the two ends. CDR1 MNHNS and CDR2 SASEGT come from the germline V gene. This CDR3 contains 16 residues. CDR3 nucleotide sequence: TGTGCCAGCAGTGAAGTCGGCTCAAGGGGTAATTCACCCCTCCACTTT. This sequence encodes CASSEVGSRGNSPLHF.

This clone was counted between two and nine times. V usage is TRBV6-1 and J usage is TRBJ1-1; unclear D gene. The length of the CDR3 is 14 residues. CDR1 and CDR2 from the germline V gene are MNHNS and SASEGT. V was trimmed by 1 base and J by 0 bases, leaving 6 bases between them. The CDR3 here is CASSEGLLNTEAFF. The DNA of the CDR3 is TGTGCCAGCAGTGAAGGACTCCTGAACACTGAAGCTTTCTTT.

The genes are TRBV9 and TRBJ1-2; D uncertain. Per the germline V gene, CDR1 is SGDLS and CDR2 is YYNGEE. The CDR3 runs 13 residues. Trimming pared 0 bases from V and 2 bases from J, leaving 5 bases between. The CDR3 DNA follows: TGTGCCAGCAGCGTAGTACTCAACTATGGCTACACCTTC. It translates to CASSVVLNYGYTF.

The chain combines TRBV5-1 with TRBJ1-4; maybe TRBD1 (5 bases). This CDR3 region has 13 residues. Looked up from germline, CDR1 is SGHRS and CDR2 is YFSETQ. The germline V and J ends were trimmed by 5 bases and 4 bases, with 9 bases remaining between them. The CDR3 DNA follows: TGCGCCAGCAGAAGAGACAGTAATGAAAAACTGTTTTTT. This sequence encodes CASRRDSNEKLFF.

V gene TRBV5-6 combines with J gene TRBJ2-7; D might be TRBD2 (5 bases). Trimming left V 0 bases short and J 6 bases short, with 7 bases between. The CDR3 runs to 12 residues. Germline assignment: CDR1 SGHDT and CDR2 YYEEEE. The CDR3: CASSLGGSEQYF. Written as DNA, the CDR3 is TGTGCCAGCAGCTTGGGAGGGTCCGAGCAGTACTTC.